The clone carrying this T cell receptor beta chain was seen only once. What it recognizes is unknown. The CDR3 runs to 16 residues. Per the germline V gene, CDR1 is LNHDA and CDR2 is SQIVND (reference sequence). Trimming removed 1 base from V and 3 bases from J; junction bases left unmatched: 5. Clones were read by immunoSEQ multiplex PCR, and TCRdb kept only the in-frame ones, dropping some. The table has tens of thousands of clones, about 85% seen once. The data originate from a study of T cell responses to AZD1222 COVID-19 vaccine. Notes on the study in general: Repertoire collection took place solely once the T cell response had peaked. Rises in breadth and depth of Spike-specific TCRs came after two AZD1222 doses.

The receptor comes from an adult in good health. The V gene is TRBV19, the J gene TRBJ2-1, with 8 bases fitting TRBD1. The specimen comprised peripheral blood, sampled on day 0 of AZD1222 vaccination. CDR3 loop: CASSIGGTGRYNEQFF. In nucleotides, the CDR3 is TGTGCCAGTAGTATAGGCGGGACAGGACGCTACAATGAGCAGTTCTTC.